Given below is one TCR beta chain in context. What it recognizes is unknown. With 8 bases clipped from V and 3 bases from J, the junction kept 5 bases outside the gene matches. CDR3 size: 14 residues. Per the germline V gene, CDR1 is SGHNT and CDR2 is YENEEA. CD45RO/CCR7/CD25/CD127/CD95/CD27 sorting isolated CD4+ naive, central memory, regulatory and stem cell-like memory cells. This sample stems from a study of beta chain features in type 1 diabetes. As every portion of the isolated RNA was reverse transcribed, the sequencing read expressed TCRB transcripts. Measured with immunoSEQ multiplex PCR; TCRdb has only the in-frame clones, and not every one. The repertoire holds 80,000 to 90,000 clones, with around a third as singletons. Findings and limits, study-wide: Across patients, naive, central memory and Treg TCRB repertoires exhibited apparently greater similarity than was observed across healthy donors. Among all four CD4+ subsets, Type 1 diabetes patients had TCRB CDR3s that were moderately but significantly shorter. PCR might preferentially amplify shorter templates, equally in patients and controls.

The V gene is TRBV11-3, the J gene TRBJ2-7; TRBD2 agrees at 12 bases. Sample: stem cell memory CD4+ T cells from blood. The TCR originated in a woman between 18 and 29 years old in good health. Written as DNA, the CDR3 is TGTGCCAGCCGTCAGACTAGCGGGAGCTACGAGCAGTACTTC. Amino acid sequence: CASRQTSGSYEQYF.